The rows below give T cell receptor beta chains drawn from one sample of a study of blood T cell repertoires in COVID-19. The repertoire was sequenced with immunoSEQ multiplex PCR; TCRdb's copy has only in-frame clones and lacks some. The repertoire holds over 80,000 clones, with roughly 78% as singletons. Sequencing was carried out using peripheral blood. The receptors originated from a woman at least 80 years old with active or convalescent COVID-19. Each CDR3 is given with its conserved first and last residue. The order of the fields is V gene, clone size, J gene, D gene, CDR3 protein, CDR3 DNA. A D gene is named only where the DNA matches it firmly. Clone size is given for some rows only: seen once, a few or many times, or a class if the clone is expanded.

>TRBV2|-|TRBJ2-7|-
CASSEAPYEQYF
TGTGCCAGCTCAGAGGCCCCCTACGAGCAGTACTTC
>TRBV4-2|-|TRBJ2-5|-
CASSQEPTVLETQYF
TGTGCCAGCAGCCAAGAACCGACAGTCTTAGAGACCCAGTACTTC
>TRBV25-1|-|TRBJ2-1|TRBD2
CASSDVTGRWDNEQFF
TGTGCCAGCAGTGACGTGACCGGGAGGTGGGACAATGAGCAGTTCTTC
>TRBV5-1|few|TRBJ2-1|TRBD2
CASSQTSGSFGNEQFF
TGCGCCAGCAGCCAAACTAGCGGTTCTTTCGGCAATGAGCAGTTCTTC
>TRBV20-1|-|TRBJ2-1|TRBD2
CSATGLDEQFF
TGCAGTGCTACGGGACTAGATGAGCAGTTCTTC
>TRBV6-2/TRBV6-3|-|TRBJ2-1|-
CASSYSPPGSGYNEQFF
TGTGCCAGCAGTTACAGCCCGCCCGGGAGTGGCTACAATGAGCAGTTCTTC
>TRBV14|-|TRBJ2-5|-
CASSQGGSGILETQYF
TGTGCCAGCAGCCAAGGGGGATCGGGGATTCTGGAGACCCAGTACTTC
>TRBV24-1|-|TRBJ2-2|TRBD1
CATSDPRTGATGELFF
TGTGCCACCAGTGATCCGCGGACAGGGGCCACCGGGGAGCTGTTTTTT
>TRBV5-6|-|TRBJ2-7|TRBD1
CASSITGGYEQYF
TGTGCCAGCAGCATTACAGGGGGCTACGAGCAGTACTTC
>TRBV3-1/TRBV3-2|-|TRBJ2-7|TRBD2
CASSQEWCGRSTYEQYF
TGTGCCAGCAGCCAAGAATGGTGCGGGAGATCAACCTACGAGCAGTACTTC
>TRBV5-4|-|TRBJ2-2|-
CASSLPGMNTGELFF
TGTGCCAGCAGCTTACCGGGAATGAACACCGGGGAGCTGTTTTTT
>TRBV9|-|TRBJ2-7|-
CASSVGEAARHEQYF
TGTGCCAGCAGCGTAGGGGAGGCGGCCCGGCACGAGCAGTACTTC
>TRBV18|-|TRBJ2-5|TRBD2
CASSFQLAAQETQYF
TGTGCCAGCTCATTTCAACTAGCGGCCCAAGAGACCCAGTACTTC
>TRBV20-1|-|TRBJ1-5|TRBD1
CSAGGQEINSNQPQHF
TGCAGTGCTGGTGGACAGGAGATCAATAGCAATCAGCCCCAGCATTTT
>TRBV6-5|-|TRBJ1-1|-
CASSYATLTGTEAFF
TGTGCCAGCAGTTACGCGACTCTCACCGGCACTGAAGCTTTCTTT
>TRBV24-1|once|TRBJ2-3|-
CATSNFRGDTQYF
TGTGCCACCAGTAATTTTCGGGGAGATACGCAGTATTTT
>TRBV18|few|TRBJ1-5|-
CASSPQGDQPQHF
TGTGCCAGCTCACCACAGGGGGATCAGCCCCAGCATTTT
>TRBV7-9|-|TRBJ1-1|-
CASSLGRGPSEAFF
TGTGCCAGCAGCTTAGGGCGGGGCCCGTCTGAAGCTTTCTTT
>TRBV5-1|few|TRBJ2-1|TRBD2
CASSPTSGGTHEQFF
TGCGCCAGCAGCCCGACTAGCGGAGGAACCCATGAGCAGTTCTTC
>TRBV5-1|-|TRBJ2-7|TRBD1
CASSPGQARTYEQYF
TGTGCCAGCAGCCCCGGACAGGCAAGAACCTACGAGCAGTACTTC
>TRBV5-4|few|TRBJ2-1|TRBD2
CASSSGGRANNEQFF
TGTGCCAGCAGCTCAGGCGGGAGAGCGAACAATGAGCAGTTCTTC
>TRBV29-1|-|TRBJ2-7|TRBD1
CSALAGGSGEQYF
TGCAGCGCCCTTGCAGGGGGATCGGGCGAGCAGTACTTC
>TRBV2|once|TRBJ1-2|-
CASSSARESF
TGTGCCAGCAGTAGCGCGAGGGAGTCCTTC
>TRBV3-1/TRBV3-2|many|TRBJ1-3|-
CASSLRDSGNTIYF
TGTGCCAGCAGCCTCCGGGACTCTGGAAACACCATATATTTT
>TRBV5-1|-|TRBJ2-5|-
CASSFGQRRETQYF
TGCGCCAGCAGCTTCGGACAACGCCGAGAGACCCAGTACTTC
>TRBV4-3|-|TRBJ2-4|TRBD1
CASSQDLGQGLDIQYF
TGCGCCAGCAGCCAAGATTTGGGACAGGGCTTGGACATTCAGTACTTC
>TRBV10-3|-|TRBJ2-5|TRBD2
CAIGLAGGQETQYF
TGTGCCATCGGACTAGCGGGAGGGCAAGAGACCCAGTACTTC
>TRBV9|-|TRBJ2-1|-
CASRSAPSSYNEQFF
TGTGCCAGCCGGAGCGCTCCGAGCTCCTACAATGAGCAGTTCTTC
>TRBV1|-|TRBJ2-7|-
CTSSQGTSGRYEQYF
TGCACCAGCAGCCAAGGGACTAGCGGGAGGTACGAGCAGTACTTC
>TRBV7-3|-|TRBJ2-1|-
CASSLIGPPGSVHEQFF
TGTGCCAGCAGCTTAATTGGGCCTCCCGGGAGTGTACATGAGCAGTTCTTC
>TRBV29-1|-|TRBJ2-2|TRBD2
CSVQEGGPGTGELFF
TGCAGCGTTCAAGAGGGAGGGCCGGGCACCGGGGAGCTGTTTTTT
>TRBV6-6|few|TRBJ1-6|-
CASSSDISYNSPLHF
TGTGCCAGCAGTTCGGACATCTCCTATAATTCACCCCTCCACTTT
>TRBV5-6|-|TRBJ2-4|-
CASSLGLAKNIQYF
TGTGCCAGCAGCTTAGGACTAGCCAAAAACATTCAGTACTTC
>TRBV11-3|-|TRBJ2-1|-
CASSLFPGHEQFF
TGTGCCAGCAGCTTATTCCCGGGTCACGAGCAGTTCTTC
>TRBV10-3|-|TRBJ1-1|TRBD1
CAIAGTGGREAFF
TGTGCCATCGCCGGGACAGGGGGACGTGAAGCTTTCTTT
>TRBV28|few|TRBJ2-2|TRBD1
CASSFRAGGTGELFF
TGTGCCAGCAGTTTCAGGGCAGGGGGCACCGGGGAGCTGTTTTTT
>TRBV19|-|TRBJ1-2|TRBD1
CASSFRTGNYGYTF
TGTGCCAGTAGTTTTAGGACAGGGAACTATGGCTACACCTTC
>TRBV10-2|-|TRBJ2-7|-
CASILEASSYEQYF
TGCGCCAGCATACTTGAGGCTAGCTCCTACGAGCAGTACTTC
>TRBV10-3|-|TRBJ1-1|-
CAIRQTGGLTEAFF
TGTGCCATCAGACAGACAGGAGGTTTAACTGAAGCTTTCTTT
>TRBV3-1/TRBV3-2|few|TRBJ2-7|TRBD1
CASSQGQGIYEQYF
TGTGCCAGCAGCCAGGGACAGGGTATCTACGAGCAGTACTTC
>TRBV7-6|-|TRBJ2-1|-
CASSLVASSYNEQFF
TGTGCCAGCAGCTTAGTGGCAAGCTCCTACAATGAGCAGTTCTTC
>TRBV5-1|-|TRBJ1-1|-
CASSRIGQTNTEAFF
TGCGCCAGCAGCCGCATCGGACAGACGAACACTGAAGCTTTCTTT
>TRBV18|-|TRBJ2-3|TRBD1
CASSPQGDRPEGRTDTQYF
TGTGCCAGCTCACCCCAAGGGGACAGGCCGGAGGGACGCACAGATACGCAGTATTTT
>TRBV9|once|TRBJ1-6|-
CASSRGGLDSPLHF
TGTGCCAGCTCGCGGGGCGGTCTCGATTCACCCCTCCACTTT
>TRBV10-3|-|TRBJ2-3|-
CAISGQVADTQYF
TGTGCCATCAGTGGTCAGGTAGCAGATACGCAGTATTTT
>TRBV9|-|TRBJ1-6|-
CASSVTMSSYNSPLHF
TGTGCCAGCAGCGTAACCATGAGCTCCTATAATTCACCCCTCCACTTT
>TRBV7-3|few|TRBJ2-7|TRBD1
CASSPTGTGGPYEQYF
TGTGCCAGCAGCCCCACCGGGACAGGCGGACCGTACGAGCAGTACTTC
>TRBV30|once|TRBJ1-1|-
CAWSGYYTEAFF
TGTGCCTGGAGTGGGTACTACACTGAAGCTTTCTTT
>TRBV7-3|-|TRBJ2-3|TRBD1
CASSSRDRESDTQYF
TGTGCCAGCAGCTCCCGGGACAGGGAGTCGGATACGCAGTATTTT